The clone carrying this T cell receptor (beta chain) occurred a few times. Germline CDR1 is LNHDA and CDR2 is SQIVND (reference sequence). CDR3 length: 15 amino acids. The source of the sample is a study of blood T cell repertoires in COVID-19. For the study at large: Researchers got acute and convalescent COVID-19 samples from the United States, Italy and Spain. The analysed material was cDNA or gDNA that came from T cells, B-cell-depleted T cells, or PBMCs.

Authors' analysis steps: Amplified reference gene primers provided the basis for estimating nucleated cell counts. Produced via immunoSEQ multiplex PCR; TCRdb's table is partial and in-frame only. V, J and clone size are those of that table, while D and trimming were read from the DNA. The top ten clones hold roughly 5.3% of a sample with some 160,000 clones, approximately 80% of them seen once. Specimen: peripheral blood. The chain has TRBV19 and TRBJ2-2, with D perhaps TRBD1 (5 bases). This clonotype was sampled from a woman in her fifties or sixties with acute or convalescent COVID-19. The CDR3 protein is CVKGDGHLNTGELFF. The CDR3 nucleotides read TGTGTCAAAGGGGATGGACACCTGAACACCGGGGAGCTGTTTTTT.